This T cell receptor beta chain was identified in a study of cytomegalovirus exposure and HLA in healthy donors. Study results and limitations: Association with HLA alleles at 0.05 false discovery rate was found for 16,951 TCR beta sequences in a later analysis. Most subjects had HLA-A and HLA-B alleles reportedly predicted accurately by TCR beta sequences.

As for the donors, each was a healthy bone marrow donor. Points on this clone: Antigen specificity is unknown.

The PCR was carried out with 60 Vbeta primers and 13 Jbeta primers. Produced via immunoSEQ multiplex PCR; TCRdb's table is partial and in-frame only. The data show about 150,000 clones, with 80% seen just once and approximately 4.3% held by the top ten. The germline gives CDR1 MNHNY, CDR2 SVGAGI (reference sequence). Trimming stripped 5 bases from V and 2 bases from J, with 13 bases between. This CDR3 is built from 14 residues. The chain uses TRBV6-6 and TRBJ2-7; maybe TRBD1 (6 bases). The sequenced material came from PBMCs. This TCR was sampled from a man aged 25 to 40 in good health. CDR3 bases: TGTGCCAGCAGTCACCGACAGGTTCCCTACGAGCAGTACTTC. It specifies CASSHRQVPYEQYF.